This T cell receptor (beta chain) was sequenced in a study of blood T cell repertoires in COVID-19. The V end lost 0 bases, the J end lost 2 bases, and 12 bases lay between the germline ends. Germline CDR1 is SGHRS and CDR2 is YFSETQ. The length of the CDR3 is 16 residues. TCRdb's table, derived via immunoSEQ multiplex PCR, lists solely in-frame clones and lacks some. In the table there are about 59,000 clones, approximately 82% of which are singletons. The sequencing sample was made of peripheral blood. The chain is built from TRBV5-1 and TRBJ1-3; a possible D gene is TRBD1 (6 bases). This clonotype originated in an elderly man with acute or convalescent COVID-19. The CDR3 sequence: CASSLVGGAPGNTIYF. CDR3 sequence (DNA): TGCGCCAGCAGCTTGGTTGGGGGGGCGCCTGGAAACACCATATATTTT. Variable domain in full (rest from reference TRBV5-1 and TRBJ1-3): KAGVTQTPRYLIKTRGQQVTLSCSPISGHRSVSWYQQTPGQGLQFLFEYFSETQRNKGNFPGRFSGRQFSNSRSEMNVSTLELGDSALYLCASSLVGGAPGNTIYFGEGSWLTVV.